This T cell receptor beta chain was identified in a study of blood T cells in healthy people across ages. This clonotype was seen only a few times. Its antigen remains unknown. Whole-study findings and limits: More naive CD4+ cells and higher diversity marked long-lived donors relative to aged donors. Unsorted PBMCs ruled out conclusive naive versus antigen-experienced comparison.

Russia was home to the donors, healthy Caucasian individuals aged roughly 6 to 100. Every sample yielded at least 7 million isolated PBMCs. Next came a second PCR, run for about 6 to 12 cycles, which used a sample-barcoded 5' primer along with a J-beta primer mix. MiXCR, applied by TCRdb to the 5' RACE reads, yields one record per CDR3 protein. In the table there are hundreds of thousands of distinct CDR3 sequences, 49% of which are singletons. The CDR3 runs 16 residues. The germline V gene encodes CDR1 SGHTA and CDR2 FQGNSA. V trimming: 4 bases; J trimming: 6 bases; junction bases outside the gene matches: 10.

The receptor was isolated from a woman aged 60 to 75 in good health. This chain links TRBV7-2 with TRBJ2-1; 9 bases are shared with TRBD2. The sequenced sample was blood. The CDR3 DNA is TGTGCCAGCAGCTGGGGAGGGGGACTAGCCCTCAATGAGCAGTTCTTC. Translated: CASSWGGGLALNEQFF.